This TCR beta chain originates from a study of naive and memory T cell subsets. After CD4 positive bead selection, the CD4-negative fraction gave CD8 T cells. Both TRBC1 and TRBC2 were covered by a beta constant-region primer of two equimolar oligonucleotides. The ligated cDNA underwent four PCR rounds using SP2 and nested alpha and beta constant-region primers. TCRdb itself ran the UMI-ligation and nested PCR reads through MiXCR, one entry per CDR3 protein. Here the sample spans more than 95,000 distinct CDR3 sequences, around 15% being singletons. As regards this clonotype: The antigen is not known.

The study's findings and limits: A few larger clonotypes appeared in naive repertoires, especially CD8, possibly memory cells re-expressing CD45RA. TCR abundance followed a power law differing between naive and memory subsets. From naive to CM, EM and EMRA, diversity decreased and Gini increased. Each distinct alpha or beta sequence counts as one clonotype.

The sequence was obtained from a human donor in good health. The sample taken for sequencing was naive CD8+ T cells from blood.

The CDR3 DNA reads as TGTGCCACCAGTGATGGAAGGGAGACCAACACTGAAGCTTTCTTT. Encoded protein: CATSDGRETNTEAFF. The genes are TRBV24-1 and TRBJ1-1; no clear D gene. V dropped 3 bases and J dropped 2 bases, with 12 bases sitting between them. Germline V CDR1 and CDR2: KGHDR, SFDVKD. This CDR3 is built from 15 residues.